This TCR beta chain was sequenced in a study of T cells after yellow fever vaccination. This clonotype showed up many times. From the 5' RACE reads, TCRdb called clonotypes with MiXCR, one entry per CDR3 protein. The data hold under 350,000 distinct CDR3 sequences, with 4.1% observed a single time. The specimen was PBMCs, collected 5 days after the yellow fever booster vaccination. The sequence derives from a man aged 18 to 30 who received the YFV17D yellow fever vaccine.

The chain's CDR3 is CASSPPGGYGNTIYF. For the CDR3, the DNA is TGTGCCAGCAGCCCCCCTGGGGGATATGGAAACACCATATATTTT. The rearrangement links TRBV28 to TRBJ1-3; D is possibly TRBD1 (5 bases). CDR3 length: 15 residues. CDR1 is MDHEN and CDR2 is SYDVKM in the germline V gene. With 6 bases removed from V and 3 bases from J, the gap between germline ends came to 15 bases.